Below are 10 T cell receptor beta chains sequenced from a single sample in a study of cytomegalovirus exposure and HLA in healthy donors. It was with 60 Vbeta and 13 Jbeta primers that the PCR ran. Assay: immunoSEQ multiplex PCR; the TCRdb copy retains only in-frame clones and omits some. The data contain roughly 250,000 clones, approximately 80% of them singletons. The sequenced material came from PBMCs. The receptor source for this set is a girl aged 2 to 10 in good health and CMV-seronegative.

There are a few counts of this clone. The chain has TRBV2 and TRBJ1-6, with TRBD1 matching over 10 bases. J lost 11 bases, V lost 9 bases, and 4 bases had no gene match. Germline V gene sequence: CDR1 SNHLY, CDR2 FYNNEI. This CDR3 comprises 12 residues. CDR3 sequence (DNA): TGTGCCAGTCGGGGGACAGGGGCACCCCTCCACTTT. The encoded protein is CASRGTGAPLHF.

This chain joins TRBV30 and TRBJ2-5; tentatively, D is TRBD1 (6 bases). The CDR3 is 12 amino acids. The ends were cut back, 2 bases at V and 5 bases at J, with 9 bases in the middle. CDR1 is GTSNPN, CDR2 SVGIG, per germline (reference sequence). The chain's CDR3 is CAWSRTGETQYF. The CDR3 DNA reads as TGTGCCTGGAGTAGAACAGGGGAGACCCAGTACTTC. Variable domain in full (rest from reference TRBV30 and TRBJ2-5): SQTIHQWPATLVQPVGSPLSLECTVEGTSNPNLYWYRQAAGRGLQLLFYSVGIGQISSEVPQNLSASRPQDRQFILSSKKLLLSDSGFYLCAWSRTGETQYFGPGTRLLVL.

The gene calls are TRBV28 and TRBJ1-2, with D possibly matching TRBD1 (5 bases). This CDR3 is built from 14 residues. The V gene's germline CDR1 is MDHEN and CDR2 SYDVKM. V gave up 4 bases and J gave up 7 bases, with 16 bases separating them. This CDR3 is CASSYQLGGVGYTF. The CDR3 DNA sequence: TGTGCCAGCAGTTACCAATTGGGGGGTGTTGGCTACACCTTC.

The rearrangement links TRBV7-2 to TRBJ2-5, with 8 bases that match TRBD1. The CDR3 consists of 14 residues. Germline values: CDR1 SGHTA, CDR2 FQGNSA. V lost 5 bases and J lost 5; bases outside the gene matches: 7. CDR3 protein: CASSTPRGRETQYF. DNA of the CDR3: TGTGCCAGCAGCACCCCCAGGGGGCGGGAGACCCAGTACTTC.

J is TRBJ1-1 and V is TRBV9, with 9 nucleotides matching TRBD1. The J segment lost 0 bases and the V segment lost 4 bases, leaving 7 bases of the junction unmatched. Per the germline V gene, CDR1 is SGDLS and CDR2 is YYNGEE. CDR3 length: 16 residues. This chain's CDR3 is CASSHGTGHMNTEAFF. In DNA, the CDR3 is TGTGCCAGCAGCCACGGGACAGGGCACATGAACACTGAAGCTTTCTTT.

The chain has TRBV12-1 and TRBJ1-2; the D call in the table, TRBD1, was not verified against the DNA. TRBV12-1 is classified as a pseudogene. There are 16 residues in the CDR3. CDR3 protein: CASSSELLDRGLGYTF. The CDR3 DNA is TGTGCCAGCAGCTCCGAACTACTAGACAGGGGGCTTGGCTACACCTTC.

This clone was counted once. The rearrangement links TRBV14 to TRBJ2-3; D gene unclear. CDR3 length: 16 amino acids. Trimming removed 0 bases from V and 2 bases from J, with 12 bases in between. CDR1 is SGHDN, CDR2 FVKESK, per germline. The CDR3 region has the DNA TGTGCCAGCAGCCAAGATTTACGTGCGTTCACAGATACGCAGTATTTT. Translated, it gives CASSQDLRAFTDTQYF. The complete variable domain, with remaining parts taken from reference TRBV14 and TRBJ2-3, reads EAGVTQFPSHSVIEKGQTVTLRCDPISGHDNLYWYRRVMGKEIKFLLHFVKESKQDESGMPNNRFLAERTGGTYSTLKVQPAELEDSGVYFCASSQDLRAFTDTQYFGPGTRLTVL.

The V gene is TRBV7-6, the J gene TRBJ2-2; 7 bases match TRBD1. This CDR3 comprises 16 residues. Losses at the gene ends were 5 bases for V and 0 bases for J; bases not matched to a gene: 6. Germline V gives CDR1 SGHVS, CDR2 FNYEAQ. DNA of the CDR3: TGTGCCAGCAGCACTAGACAGGGTTCGAACACCGGGGAGCTGTTTTTT. It yields the protein CASSTRQGSNTGELFF.

The CDR3 here is CASSRYGQGAGNTIYF. CDR3 DNA sequence: TGTGCCAGCAGCCGATATGGACAGGGAGCTGGAAACACCATATATTTT. The V call is TRBV14, the J call TRBJ1-3; TRBD1 aligns across 8 bases. Trimming at V came to 4 bases and at J to 2 bases, leaving 7 bases not matched to a gene. The CDR3 sequence is 16 residues long. The V gene's germline CDR1 is SGHDN and CDR2 FVKESK.

The chain uses TRBV7-8 and TRBJ2-5; 11 bases align to TRBD2. Germline V gives CDR1 SGHVS, CDR2 FQNEAQ. The CDR3 loop spans 16 amino acids. J was trimmed by 3 bases and V by 0 bases; bases with no gene match: 3. As DNA, the CDR3 is TGTGCCAGCAGCTTAGCGCGACTAGCGGGAAAAGAGACCCAGTACTTC. Translated, it gives CASSLARLAGKETQYF.